Following are 10 T cell receptor beta chains from one sample sequenced in a study of T-cell memory formation after mild COVID-19. One entry per CDR3 protein results from TCRdb running MiXCR on the 5' RACE reads. Of roughly 610,000 distinct CDR3 sequences detected, 15% to 20% appear once; the ten largest clones hold around 8.1%. The sample consisted of PBMCs or a T cell subset sorted from them (not recorded which). The source is an adult woman who had mild COVID-19 (a few samples of this study predate the infection). Cell type and time point are not known.

V usage is TRBV5-1 and J usage is TRBJ1-1; D not certain. V was pared by 3 bases and J by 5 bases, with 23 bases between. The CDR3 has 17 amino acids. From germline, CDR1 is SGHRS and CDR2 YFSETQ. CDR3 nucleotides: TGCGCCAGCAGCTCCCAGTTGGGTGGGTTACGAAGGACTGAAGCTTTCTTT. Translated: CASSSQLGGLRRTEAFF.

This clonotype was counted a few times. This sequence joins TRBV4-1 and TRBJ2-5; D is unclear. The CDR3 is 13 amino acids. Germline V lookup: CDR1 MGHRA, CDR2 YSYEKL. Trimming pared 10 bases from V and 4 bases from J, leaving 16 bases between. The CDR3 DNA reads TGCGCCACCTCTAGAAATGTAAGAGAGACCCAGTACTTC. Translation: CATSRNVRETQYF.

This clonotype was seen a few times. V is TRBV5-1 and J is TRBJ1-6, with no clear D. The CDR3 consists of 15 residues. Between the trimmed V and J ends, which lost 0 bases and 11 bases, there was a span of 15 bases. Per the germline V gene, CDR1 is SGHRS and CDR2 is YFSETQ. This CDR3 is CASSLEGTPAPPLHF. The DNA of the CDR3 is TGCGCCAGCAGCTTGGAGGGAACTCCGGCCCCACCCCTCCACTTT.

The chain combines TRBV19 with TRBJ2-7, with a possible D match to TRBD1 (5 bases). V lost 4 bases and J lost 4, with 11 bases in between. The CDR3 has 13 residues. Germline values: CDR1 LNHDA, CDR2 SQIVND (reference sequence). The CDR3 DNA is TGTGCCAGTAGTACGGTCCAGGGTTACGAGCAGTACTTC. Residues: CASSTVQGYEQYF.

This chain uses TRBV5-1 with TRBJ2-3; the match to TRBD2 covers 7 bases. The germline V gene has CDR1 SGHRS and CDR2 YFSETQ. CDR3 length: 15 residues. V gave up 1 base and J gave up 0 bases; unmatched junction bases: 2. CDR3 loop: CASSLPAGSTDTQYF. DNA of the CDR3: TGCGCCAGCAGCTTGCCAGCGGGAAGCACAGATACGCAGTATTTT. The complete variable domain, with remaining parts taken from reference TRBV5-1 and TRBJ2-3, reads KAGVTQTPRYLIKTRGQQVTLSCSPISGHRSVSWYQQTPGQGLQFLFEYFSETQRNKGNFPGRFSGRQFSNSRSEMNVSTLELGDSALYLCASSLPAGSTDTQYFGPGTRLTVL.

The genes are TRBV6-2 or TRBV6-3 and TRBJ2-5; no clear D gene. The CDR3 runs to 12 residues. The germline V gene has CDR1 MNHEY and CDR2 SVGEGT. V shed 6 bases and J shed 3 bases, with 8 bases lying between them. The CDR3 loop reads CASRSRKETQYF. The CDR3 region has the DNA TGTGCCAGCAGATCAAGGAAAGAGACCCAGTACTTC.

The CDR3 region is CASSLGSGSYGYTF. CDR3 nucleotide sequence: TGCGCCAGCAGCTTGGGGTCCGGGTCCTATGGCTACACCTTC. The gene calls are TRBV5-1 and TRBJ1-2; D is unclear. V lost 0 bases and J 4 bases, leaving 10 bases between the germline ends. The germline V gene encodes CDR1 SGHRS and CDR2 YFSETQ. The CDR3 extends over 14 amino acids.

V and J are TRBV6-5 and TRBJ2-3; D ambiguous. With 2 bases removed from V and 1 base from J, the gap between germline ends came to 13 bases. This CDR3 is 16 amino acids long. The germline V gene encodes CDR1 MNHEY and CDR2 SVGAGI. The CDR3 reads CASSYGSSGGTDTQYF. The CDR3 DNA reads TGTGCCAGCAGTTACGGGTCAAGTGGCGGCACAGATACGCAGTATTTT.

The V call is TRBV24-1, the J call TRBJ2-3, with D unclear. V lost 0 bases and J 2 bases, leaving 17 bases between the germline ends. The CDR3 extends over 18 amino acids. Germline-derived CDR1 and CDR2 are KGHDR and SFDVKD. This chain's CDR3 is CATSDLPFVGTTTDTQYF. CDR3 nucleotides: TGTGCCACCAGTGATTTGCCCTTTGTGGGTACCACCACAGATACGCAGTATTTT.

This clonotype has a handful of counts. The chain links TRBV5-5 to TRBJ2-1, with 9 bases matching TRBD2. The ends lost 0 bases at V and 7 bases at J; junction bases unmatched: 8. The CDR3 sequence is 16 residues long. Germline assignment: CDR1 SGHKS and CDR2 YYEKEE (reference sequence). The CDR3: CASSLVVRGGANEQFF. CDR3 in DNA: TGTGCCAGCAGCTTGGTAGTCCGCGGGGGGGCAAATGAGCAGTTCTTC.